The present TCR beta chain was sequenced within a study of CD8+CD57+ T cells in acquired aplastic anemia. About the research overall: Recorded DNA amounts for sorted CD4+ and CD8+ cells had an average of about 3.5 ug. CD4+ cells from healthy donors averaged about 10 million reads.

With regard to this clonotype: What it binds is not known.

Both TCR beta VDJ combination and CDR3 sequence profiling were carried out. Genomic DNA was the template for this profiling. MiXCR was run by TCRdb on the reads, yielding one entry per CDR3 protein. The repertoire holds fewer than 150,000 distinct CDR3 sequences, around 50% seen once, with about 2.7% in the top ten. The CDR3 has 15 residues. The germline V gene has CDR1 SGHTS and CDR2 YDEGEE. V lost 1 base and J lost 5; bases outside the gene matches: 8. Overall study results and limits: Some 28 CD8+ CDR3 sequences occurred in both the patients and the controls.

The J gene is TRBJ2-5, the V gene TRBV5-8, with 7 positions matching TRBD2. The clonotype comes from a human donor in good health, serving as a control. The sequencing input was sorted CD4+, CD8+, or CD8+CD57+ T cells (not recorded which) from PBMCs. The CDR3 DNA reads TGTGCCAGCAGCTTGATTTGGGGGGGGAAGGAGACCCAGTACTTC. Its protein product is CASSLIWGGKETQYF. Using reference TRBV5-8 and TRBJ2-5 for the parts outside the CDR3, the full variable domain is EAGVTQSPTHLIKTRGQQATLRCSPISGHTSVYWYQQALGLGLQFLLWYDEGEERNRGNFPPRFSGRQFPNYSSELNVNALELEDSALYLCASSLIWGGKETQYFGPGTRLLVL.